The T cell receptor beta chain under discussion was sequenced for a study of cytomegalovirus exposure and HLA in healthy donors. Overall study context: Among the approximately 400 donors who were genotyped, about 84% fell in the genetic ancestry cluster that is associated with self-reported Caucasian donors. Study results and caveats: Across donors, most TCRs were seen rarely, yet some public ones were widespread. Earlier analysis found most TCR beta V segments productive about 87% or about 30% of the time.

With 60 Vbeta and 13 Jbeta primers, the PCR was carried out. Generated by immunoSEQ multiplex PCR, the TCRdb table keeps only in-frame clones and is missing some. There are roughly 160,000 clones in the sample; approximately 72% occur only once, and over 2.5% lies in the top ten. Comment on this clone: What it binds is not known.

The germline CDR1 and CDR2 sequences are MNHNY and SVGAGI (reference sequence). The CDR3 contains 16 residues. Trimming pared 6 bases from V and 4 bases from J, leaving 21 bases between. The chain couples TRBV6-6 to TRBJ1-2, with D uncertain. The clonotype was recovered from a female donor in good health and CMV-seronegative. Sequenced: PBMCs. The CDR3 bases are TGTGCCAGCAGCTTCAACCCCCTTAGCCCACGCTATGGCTACACCTTC. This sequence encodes CASSFNPLSPRYGYTF.